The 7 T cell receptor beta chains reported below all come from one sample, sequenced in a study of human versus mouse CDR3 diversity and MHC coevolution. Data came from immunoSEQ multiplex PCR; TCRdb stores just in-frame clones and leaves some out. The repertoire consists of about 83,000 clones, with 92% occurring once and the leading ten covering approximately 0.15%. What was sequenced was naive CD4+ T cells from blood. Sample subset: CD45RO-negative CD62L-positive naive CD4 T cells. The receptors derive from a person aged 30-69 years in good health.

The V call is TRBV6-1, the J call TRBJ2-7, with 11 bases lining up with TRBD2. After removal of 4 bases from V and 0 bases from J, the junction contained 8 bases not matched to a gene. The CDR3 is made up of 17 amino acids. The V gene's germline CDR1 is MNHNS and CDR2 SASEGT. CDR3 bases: TGTGCCAGCAGTGGACTAGCGGGAAGCCTTAGCTCCTACGAGCAGTACTTC. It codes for CASSGLAGSLSSYEQYF.

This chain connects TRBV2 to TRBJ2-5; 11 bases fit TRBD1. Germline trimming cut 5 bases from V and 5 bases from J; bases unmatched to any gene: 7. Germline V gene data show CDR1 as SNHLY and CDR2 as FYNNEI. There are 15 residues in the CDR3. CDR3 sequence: CASSFGTGGRETQYF. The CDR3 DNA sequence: TGTGCCAGCAGTTTTGGGACAGGGGGGCGGGAGACCCAGTACTTC.

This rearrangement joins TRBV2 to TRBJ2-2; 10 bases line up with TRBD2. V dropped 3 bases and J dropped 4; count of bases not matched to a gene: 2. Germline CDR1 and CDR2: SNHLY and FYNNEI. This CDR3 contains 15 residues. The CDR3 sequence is CASSDVAGGTGELFF. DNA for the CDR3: TGTGCCAGCAGTGATGTAGCGGGAGGCACCGGGGAGCTGTTTTTT.

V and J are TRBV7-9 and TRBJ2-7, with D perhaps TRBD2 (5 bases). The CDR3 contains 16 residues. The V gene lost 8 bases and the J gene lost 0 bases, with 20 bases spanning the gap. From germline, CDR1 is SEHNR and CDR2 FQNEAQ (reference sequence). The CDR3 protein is CASFSSEGNPSYEQYF. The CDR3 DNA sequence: TGTGCCAGCTTCTCCTCCGAGGGTAACCCCTCCTACGAGCAGTACTTC.

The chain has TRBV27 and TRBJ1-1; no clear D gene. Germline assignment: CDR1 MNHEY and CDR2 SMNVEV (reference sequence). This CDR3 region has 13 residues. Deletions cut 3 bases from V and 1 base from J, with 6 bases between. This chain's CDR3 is CASSFRSNTEAFF. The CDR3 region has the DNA TGTGCCAGCAGTTTCAGATCGAACACTGAAGCTTTCTTT.

CDR3 sequence: CASSRTSGGWEQYF. In nucleotides, the CDR3 is TGTGCCAGTAGTAGGACTAGCGGGGGCTGGGAGCAGTACTTC. The chain has TRBV19 and TRBJ2-7; TRBD2 matches at 13 bases. Trimming removed 4 bases from V and 7 bases from J; junction bases left unmatched: 4. CDR3 size: 14 residues. Germline values: CDR1 LNHDA, CDR2 SQIVND (reference sequence).

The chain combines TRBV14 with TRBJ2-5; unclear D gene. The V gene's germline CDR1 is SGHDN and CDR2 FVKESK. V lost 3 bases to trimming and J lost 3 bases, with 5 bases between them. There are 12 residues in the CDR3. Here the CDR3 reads CASSHREETQYF. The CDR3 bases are TGTGCCAGCAGCCATAGAGAAGAGACCCAGTACTTC.